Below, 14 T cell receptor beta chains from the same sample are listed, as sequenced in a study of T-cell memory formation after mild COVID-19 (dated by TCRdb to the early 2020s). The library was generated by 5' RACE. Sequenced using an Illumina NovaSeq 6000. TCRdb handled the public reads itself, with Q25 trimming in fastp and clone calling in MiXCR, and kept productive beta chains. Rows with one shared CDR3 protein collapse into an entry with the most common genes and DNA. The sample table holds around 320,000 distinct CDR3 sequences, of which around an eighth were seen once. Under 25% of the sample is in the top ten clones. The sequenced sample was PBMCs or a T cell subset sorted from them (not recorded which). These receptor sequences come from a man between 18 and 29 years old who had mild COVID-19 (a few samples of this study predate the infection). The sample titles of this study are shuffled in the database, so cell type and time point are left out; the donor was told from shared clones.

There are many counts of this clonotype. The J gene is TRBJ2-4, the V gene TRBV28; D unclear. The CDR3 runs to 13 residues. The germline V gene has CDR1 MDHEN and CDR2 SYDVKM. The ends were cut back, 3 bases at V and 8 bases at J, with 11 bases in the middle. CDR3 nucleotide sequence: TGTGCCAGCAGTTTCCGGGTTGGGGACATTCAGTACTTC. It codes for CASSFRVGDIQYF.

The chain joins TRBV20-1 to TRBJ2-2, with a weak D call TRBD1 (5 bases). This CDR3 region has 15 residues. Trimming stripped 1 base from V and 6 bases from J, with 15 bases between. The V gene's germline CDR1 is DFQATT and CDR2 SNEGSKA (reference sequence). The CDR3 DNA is TGCAGTGCTAGAGGAAGTTCAGGGTGGGCCGGGGAGCTGTTTTTT. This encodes CSARGSSGWAGELFF.

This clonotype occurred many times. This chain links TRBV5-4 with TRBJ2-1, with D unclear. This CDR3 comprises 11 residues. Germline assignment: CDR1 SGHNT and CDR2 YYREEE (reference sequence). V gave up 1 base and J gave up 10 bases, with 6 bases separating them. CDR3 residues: CASSLFEEQFF. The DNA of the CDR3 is TGTGCCAGCAGCTTGTTTGAGGAGCAGTTCTTC.

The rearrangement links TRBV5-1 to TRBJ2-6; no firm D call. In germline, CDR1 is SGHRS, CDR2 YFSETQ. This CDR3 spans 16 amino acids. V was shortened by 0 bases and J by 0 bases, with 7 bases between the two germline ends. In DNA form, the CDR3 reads TGCGCCAGCAGCTTGGATGTCGTCTCTGGGGCCAACGTCCTGACTTTC. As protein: CASSLDVVSGANVLTF. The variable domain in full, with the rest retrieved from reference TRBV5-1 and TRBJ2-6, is KAGVTQTPRYLIKTRGQQVTLSCSPISGHRSVSWYQQTPGQGLQFLFEYFSETQRNKGNFPGRFSGRQFSNSRSEMNVSTLELGDSALYLCASSLDVVSGANVLTFGAGSRLTVL.

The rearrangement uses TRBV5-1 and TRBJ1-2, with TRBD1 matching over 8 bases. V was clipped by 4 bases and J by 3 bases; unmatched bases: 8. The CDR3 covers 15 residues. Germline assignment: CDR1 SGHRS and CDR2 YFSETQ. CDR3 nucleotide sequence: TGCGCCAGCAGCGGGACAGGCCCGGGTGACTATGGCTACACCTTC. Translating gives CASSGTGPGDYGYTF. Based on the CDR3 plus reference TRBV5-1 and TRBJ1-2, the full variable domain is KAGVTQTPRYLIKTRGQQVTLSCSPISGHRSVSWYQQTPGQGLQFLFEYFSETQRNKGNFPGRFSGRQFSNSRSEMNVSTLELGDSALYLCASSGTGPGDYGYTFGSGTRLTVV.

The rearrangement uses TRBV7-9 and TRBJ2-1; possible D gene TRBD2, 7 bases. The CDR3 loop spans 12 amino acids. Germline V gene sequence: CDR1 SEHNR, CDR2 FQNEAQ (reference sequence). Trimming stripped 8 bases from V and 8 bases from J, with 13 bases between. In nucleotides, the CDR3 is TGTGCCAGCTTGCCGGGGGGCGATGAGCAGTTCTTC. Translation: CASLPGGDEQFF.

The CDR3 is CASSSRQIGAEETQYF. The CDR3, as DNA: TGCGCCAGCAGCTCGAGACAGATAGGGGCCGAAGAGACCCAGTACTTC. The rearrangement joins TRBV5-1 to TRBJ2-5, with D possibly being TRBD1 (5 bases). Trimming pared 3 bases from V and 3 bases from J, leaving 18 bases between. This CDR3 comprises 16 residues. Per germline, CDR1 SGHRS and CDR2 YFSETQ.

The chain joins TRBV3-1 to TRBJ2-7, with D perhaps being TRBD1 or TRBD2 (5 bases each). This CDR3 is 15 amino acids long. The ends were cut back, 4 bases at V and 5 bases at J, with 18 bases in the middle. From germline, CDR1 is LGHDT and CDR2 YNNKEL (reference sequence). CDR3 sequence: CASSRVTGPVNEQYF. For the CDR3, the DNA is TGTGCCAGCAGCCGCGTAACGGGACCAGTCAACGAGCAGTACTTC.

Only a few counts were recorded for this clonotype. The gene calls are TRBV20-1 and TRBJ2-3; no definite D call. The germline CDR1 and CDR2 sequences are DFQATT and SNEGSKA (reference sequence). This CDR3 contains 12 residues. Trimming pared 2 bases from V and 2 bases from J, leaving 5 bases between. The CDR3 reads CSARPDTDTQYF. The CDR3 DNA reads TGCAGTGCTAGACCAGACACAGATACGCAGTATTTT.

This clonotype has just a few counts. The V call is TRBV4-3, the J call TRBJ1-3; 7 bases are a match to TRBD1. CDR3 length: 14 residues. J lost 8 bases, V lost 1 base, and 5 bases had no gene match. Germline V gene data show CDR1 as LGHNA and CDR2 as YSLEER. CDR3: CASSQVSGGYTIYF. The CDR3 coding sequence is TGCGCCAGCAGCCAAGTTTCAGGGGGATACACCATATATTTT.

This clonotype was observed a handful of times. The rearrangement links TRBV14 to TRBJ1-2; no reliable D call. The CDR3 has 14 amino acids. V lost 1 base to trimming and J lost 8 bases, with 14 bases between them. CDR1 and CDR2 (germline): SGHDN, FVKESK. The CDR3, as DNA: TGTGCCAGCAGCCAAGCTCCACCGGTAGGAGGCTACACCTTC. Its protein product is CASSQAPPVGGYTF.

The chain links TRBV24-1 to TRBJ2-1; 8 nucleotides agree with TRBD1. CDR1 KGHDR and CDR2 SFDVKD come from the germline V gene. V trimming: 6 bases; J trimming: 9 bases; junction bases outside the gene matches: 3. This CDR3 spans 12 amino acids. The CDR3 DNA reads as TGTGCCACCAGTAAAGACAGGGGTGAGCAGTTCTTC. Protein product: CATSKDRGEQFF.

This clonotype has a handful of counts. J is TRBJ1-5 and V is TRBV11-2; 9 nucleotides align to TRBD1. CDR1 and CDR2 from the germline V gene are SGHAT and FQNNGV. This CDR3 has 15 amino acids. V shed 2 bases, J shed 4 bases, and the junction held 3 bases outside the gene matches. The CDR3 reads CASSLRTGVNQPQHF. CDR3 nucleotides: TGTGCCAGCAGCTTACGGACAGGGGTAAATCAGCCCCAGCATTTT. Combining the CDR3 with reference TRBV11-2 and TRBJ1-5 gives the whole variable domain EAGVAQSPRYKIIEKRQSVAFWCNPISGHATLYWYQQILGQGPKLLIQFQNNGVVDDSQLPKDRFSAERLKGVDSTLKIQPAKLEDSAVYLCASSLRTGVNQPQHFGDGTRLSIL.

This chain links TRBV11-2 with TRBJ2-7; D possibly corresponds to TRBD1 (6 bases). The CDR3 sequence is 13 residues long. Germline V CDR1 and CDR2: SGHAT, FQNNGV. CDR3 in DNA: TGTGCCAGCAGGTTAGCAGGGGCCTACGAGCAGTACGTC. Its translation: CASRLAGAYEQYV.